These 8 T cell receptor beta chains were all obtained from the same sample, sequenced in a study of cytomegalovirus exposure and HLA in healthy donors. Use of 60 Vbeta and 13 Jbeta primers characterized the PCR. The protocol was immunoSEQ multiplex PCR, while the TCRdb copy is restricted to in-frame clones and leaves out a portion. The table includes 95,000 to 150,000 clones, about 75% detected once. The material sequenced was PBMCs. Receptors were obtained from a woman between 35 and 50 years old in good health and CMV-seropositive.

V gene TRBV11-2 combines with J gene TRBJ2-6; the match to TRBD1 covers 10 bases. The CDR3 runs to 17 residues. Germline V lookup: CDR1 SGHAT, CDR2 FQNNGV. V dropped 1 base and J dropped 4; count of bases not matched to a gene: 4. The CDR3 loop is CASSLGQGAPGANVLTF. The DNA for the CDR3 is TGTGCCAGCAGCTTAGGACAGGGGGCGCCCGGGGCCAACGTCCTGACTTTC.

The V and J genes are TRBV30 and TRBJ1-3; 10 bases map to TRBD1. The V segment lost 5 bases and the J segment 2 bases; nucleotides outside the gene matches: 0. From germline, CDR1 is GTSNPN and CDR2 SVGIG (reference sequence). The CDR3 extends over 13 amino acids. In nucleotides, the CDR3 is TGTGCCTGGGGGACAGGGGCTGGAAACACCATATATTTT. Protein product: CAWGTGAGNTIYF.

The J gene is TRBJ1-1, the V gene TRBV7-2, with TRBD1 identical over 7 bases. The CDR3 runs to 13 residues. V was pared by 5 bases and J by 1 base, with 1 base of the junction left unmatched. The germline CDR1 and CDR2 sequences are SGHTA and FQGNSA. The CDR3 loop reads CASSRDRNTEAFF. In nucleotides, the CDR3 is TGTGCCAGCAGCCGGGACAGGAACACTGAAGCTTTCTTT.

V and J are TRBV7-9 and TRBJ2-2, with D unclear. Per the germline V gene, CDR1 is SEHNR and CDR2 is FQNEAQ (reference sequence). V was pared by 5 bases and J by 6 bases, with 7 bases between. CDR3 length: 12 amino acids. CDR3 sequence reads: CASSPRAGELFF. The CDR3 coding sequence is TGTGCCAGCAGCCCCCGGGCCGGGGAGCTGTTTTTT.

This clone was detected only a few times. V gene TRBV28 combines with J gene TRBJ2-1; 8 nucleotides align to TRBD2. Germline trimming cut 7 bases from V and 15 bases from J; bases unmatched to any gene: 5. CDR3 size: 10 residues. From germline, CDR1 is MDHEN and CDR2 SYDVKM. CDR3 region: CASNSGGWFF. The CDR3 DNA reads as TGTGCCAGCAACTCGGGGGGGTGGTTCTTC. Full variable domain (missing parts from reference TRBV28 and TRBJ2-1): DVKVTQSSRYLVKRTGEKVFLECVQDMDHENMFWYRQDPGLGLRLIYFSYDVKMKEKGDIPEGYSVSREKKERFSLILESASTNQTSMYLCASNSGGWFFGPGTRLTVL.

The CDR3 DNA follows: TGTGCCAGCAGCTTTACGACAGACCCCCCGACTGCAGATACGCAGTATTTT. Protein product: CASSFTTDPPTADTQYF. The gene calls are TRBV21-1 and TRBJ2-3; the table's D call of TRBD1 was not tested on the DNA. TRBV21-1 corresponds to a pseudogene. The CDR3 contains 17 residues.

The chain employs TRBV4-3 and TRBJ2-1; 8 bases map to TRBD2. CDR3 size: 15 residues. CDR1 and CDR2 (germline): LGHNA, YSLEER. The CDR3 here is CASSAGVTPYNEQFF. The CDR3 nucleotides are TGCGCTTCCTCAGCGGGAGTAACTCCCTACAATGAGCAGTTCTTC.

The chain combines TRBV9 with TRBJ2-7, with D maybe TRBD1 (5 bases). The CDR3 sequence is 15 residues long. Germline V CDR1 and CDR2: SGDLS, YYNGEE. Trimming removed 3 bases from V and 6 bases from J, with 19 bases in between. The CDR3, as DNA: TGTGCCAGCAGCGCACGGCCGCAGGGCCCAGGCGAGCAGTACTTC. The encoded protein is CASSARPQGPGEQYF.